These 5 T cell receptor beta chains originate from one sample sequenced in a study of T-cell reconstitution after alpha-beta-depleted transplantation in children. Molecular barcoding with unique molecular identifiers was used for the TCRbeta library. TCRdb used MiXCR to reprocess the PCR reads, holding one entry per CDR3 protein. The top ten hold 5% to 5.5% of the sample, which has a few hundred thousand distinct CDR3 sequences, approximately 9.8% seen once. The sequencing used PBMCs from the stem cell graft donor, collected from the stem cell graft. Receptors originate from a human donor who donated a stem cell graft to a child with SCID.

This clonotype was counted ten times or more. The rearrangement joins TRBV20-1 to TRBJ1-5, with a tentative D call TRBD1 (5 bases). Trimming left V 4 bases short and J 4 bases short, with 11 bases between. This CDR3 spans 13 amino acids. Germline loops: CDR1 DFQATT, CDR2 SNEGSKA (reference sequence). The CDR3 DNA sequence: TGCAGTGCTATGGACACGAAAAATCAGCCCCAGCATTTT. Translation: CSAMDTKNQPQHF.

This clonotype was seen a few times. The chain joins TRBV5-1 to TRBJ2-1, with 8 bases that match TRBD2. Trimming cost V 4 bases and J 15 bases; bases outside gene matches: 6. Per germline, CDR1 SGHRS and CDR2 YFSETQ. The CDR3 totals 11 residues. The CDR3 spells CASSEGREGFF. The CDR3 region has the DNA TGCGCCAGCAGCGAAGGTCGGGAGGGGTTCTTC.

This clonotype appeared many times. This sequence joins TRBV11-2 and TRBJ2-3; tentative D call: TRBD2 (7 bases). V was trimmed by 3 bases and J by 3 bases, leaving 13 bases between them. The CDR3 totals 15 residues. CDR1 is SGHAT, CDR2 FQNNGV, per germline. The CDR3 DNA follows: TGTGCCAGCAGCTTTGGGGGGGCTGAGACAGATACGCAGTATTTT. Its protein is CASSFGGAETDTQYF. Together with reference TRBV11-2 and TRBJ2-3, the CDR3 gives the full variable domain: EAGVAQSPRYKIIEKRQSVAFWCNPISGHATLYWYQQILGQGPKLLIQFQNNGVVDDSQLPKDRFSAERLKGVDSTLKIQPAKLEDSAVYLCASSFGGAETDTQYFGPGTRLTVL.

The sample holds many counts of this clonotype. The chain links TRBV9 to TRBJ1-2; tentatively, D is TRBD1 (6 bases). V gave up 0 bases and J gave up 2 bases, with 8 bases separating them. Germline CDR1 reads SGDLS; CDR2 reads YYNGEE. This CDR3 is built from 14 residues. This CDR3 is CASSVGDTNYGYTF. The CDR3 DNA sequence: TGTGCCAGCAGCGTAGGGGACACCAACTATGGCTACACCTTC. Full variable domain (remainder filled in from reference TRBV9 and TRBJ1-2): DSGVTQTPKHLITATGQRVTLRCSPRSGDLSVYWYQQSLDQGLQFLIQYYNGEERAKGNILERFSAQQFPDLHSELNLSSLELGDSALYFCASSVGDTNYGYTFGSGTRLTVV.

This clonotype was seen many times. The rearrangement links TRBV20-1 to TRBJ2-1, with 8 bases lining up with TRBD1. This CDR3 contains 16 residues. The ends lost 0 bases at V and 3 bases at J; junction bases unmatched: 7. CDR1 DFQATT and CDR2 SNEGSKA come from the germline V gene (reference sequence). DNA for the CDR3: TGCAGTGCTAGAGATCGTCGGACAGGGTTCTACAATGAGCAGTTCTTC. Protein: CSARDRRTGFYNEQFF.